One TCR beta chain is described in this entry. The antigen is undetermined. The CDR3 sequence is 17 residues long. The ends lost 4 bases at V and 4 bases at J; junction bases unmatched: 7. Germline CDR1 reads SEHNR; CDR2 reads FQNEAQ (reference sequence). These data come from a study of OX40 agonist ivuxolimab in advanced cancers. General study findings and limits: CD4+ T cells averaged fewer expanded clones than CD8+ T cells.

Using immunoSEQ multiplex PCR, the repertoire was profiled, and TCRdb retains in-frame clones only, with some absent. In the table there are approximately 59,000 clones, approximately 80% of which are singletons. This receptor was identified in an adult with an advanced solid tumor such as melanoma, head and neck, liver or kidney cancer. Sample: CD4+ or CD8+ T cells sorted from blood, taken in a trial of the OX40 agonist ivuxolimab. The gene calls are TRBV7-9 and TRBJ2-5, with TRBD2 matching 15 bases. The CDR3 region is CASSSGLAGGWGETQYF. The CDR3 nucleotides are TGTGCCAGCAGCTCCGGACTAGCGGGAGGGTGGGGAGAGACCCAGTACTTC.